Sequencing of this T cell receptor beta chain was carried out in a study of beta chain features in type 1 diabetes. With respect to this clone: What it binds is unknown.

CDR3 length equals 15 residues. With 3 bases removed from V and 4 bases from J, the gap between germline ends came to 13 bases. CDR1 MDHEN and CDR2 SYDVKM come from the germline V gene. The authors reverse transcribed all of the isolated RNA, so sequencing captured expressed TCRB transcripts. Only in-frame clones appear in the TCRdb table, and some are missing; sequencing was by immunoSEQ multiplex PCR. The sample records 250,000 or so clones, approximately 20% being singletons. Regarding the study as a whole: Among patients with Type 1 diabetes, TCRB CDR3s were moderately but significantly shorter in every one of the four CD4+ subsets.

The sequence came from a woman in her thirties or forties with type 1 diabetes. The V call is TRBV28, the J call TRBJ1-3, with unresolved D. Sequencing used naive CD4+ T cells from blood. The CDR3 is CASSLRTVWGNTIYF. The CDR3 DNA sequence: TGTGCCAGCAGTTTGCGCACTGTCTGGGGAAACACCATATATTTT.